This TCR beta chain came from a study of shared clonotypes between healthy human individuals. A note on this clone: The target antigen is unknown. Other DNA sequences from this sample encode an identical CDR3 as well.

General observations from the study: The expectation was that sequencing depth would affect clonotype sharing among donors.

Original data processing: In the immunoSEQ data, sequences were junction-only and lacked quality scores, so filtering differed. Some clones are missing from TCRdb's copy, which holds only in-frame ones; the method was immunoSEQ multiplex PCR. V and J calls and clone size follow that table, whereas D and trimming were derived from the DNA. The table has some 1.5 million clones, around 98% seen once. The sample comprised naive CD4+ T cells sorted from blood. Subset meaning: CD45RA+ positively selected. This TCR came from a man aged 30 to 45 in good health.

This CDR3 is CASSLAGAGEKLFF. CDR3 coding DNA: TGCGCCAGCAGCTTGGCAGGGGCTGGTGAAAAACTGTTTTTT. J is TRBJ1-4 and V is TRBV5-1, with a possible D match to TRBD1 (6 bases). The CDR3 runs to 14 residues. V was clipped by 0 bases and J by 7 bases, with 10 bases between them. From germline, CDR1 is SGHRS and CDR2 YFSETQ.